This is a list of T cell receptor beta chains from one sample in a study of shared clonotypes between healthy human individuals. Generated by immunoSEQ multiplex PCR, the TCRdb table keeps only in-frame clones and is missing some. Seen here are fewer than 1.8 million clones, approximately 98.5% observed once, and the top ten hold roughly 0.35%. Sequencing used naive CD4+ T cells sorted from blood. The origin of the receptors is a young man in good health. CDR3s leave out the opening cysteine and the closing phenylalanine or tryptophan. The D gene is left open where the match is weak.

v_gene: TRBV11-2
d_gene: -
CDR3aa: ASSLTGSTDTQY

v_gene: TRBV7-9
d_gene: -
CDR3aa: ASSPRQAGREKLF

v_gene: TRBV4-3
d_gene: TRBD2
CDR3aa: ASSQDLLAGEGVQF

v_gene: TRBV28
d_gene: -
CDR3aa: ATSGGTNEKLF

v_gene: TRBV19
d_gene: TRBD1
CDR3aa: ASSRPRTGTGELF

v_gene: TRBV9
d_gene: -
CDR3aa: ASSVRGDYGYT

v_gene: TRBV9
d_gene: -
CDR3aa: ASSVGGGNYNEQF

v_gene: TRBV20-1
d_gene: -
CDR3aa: SARRDQPQH

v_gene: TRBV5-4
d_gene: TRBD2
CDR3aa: ASKREGLYEQY

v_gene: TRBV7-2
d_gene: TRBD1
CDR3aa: ASSPRQGKNTEAF

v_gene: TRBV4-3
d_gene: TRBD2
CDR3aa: ASSRRVAGSYEQY

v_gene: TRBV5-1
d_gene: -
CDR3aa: ASRTGWNTEAF

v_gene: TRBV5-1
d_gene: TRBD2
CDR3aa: ASSFSGSNYNEQF

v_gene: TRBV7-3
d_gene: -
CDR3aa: ASSQGGTDTQY

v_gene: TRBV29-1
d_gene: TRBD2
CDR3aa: SAVGAGAYEQY

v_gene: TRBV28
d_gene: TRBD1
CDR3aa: ASRQGVSGYT

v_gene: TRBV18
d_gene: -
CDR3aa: ASSPTSGDETQY

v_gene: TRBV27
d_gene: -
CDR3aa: ASSSRWAVNYEQY

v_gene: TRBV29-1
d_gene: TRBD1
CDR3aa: SVGDRGNQPQH

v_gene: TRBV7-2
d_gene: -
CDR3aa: ASSLRLATYEQY

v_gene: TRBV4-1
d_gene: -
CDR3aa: ASSQYRGDTQY

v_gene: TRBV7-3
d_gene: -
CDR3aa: ASSLTSDSYEQY

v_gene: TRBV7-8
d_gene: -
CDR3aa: ASSLARLVVLELF

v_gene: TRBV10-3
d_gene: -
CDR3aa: AISDLTGRTSYEQY

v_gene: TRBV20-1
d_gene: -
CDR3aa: SARDLEEQY

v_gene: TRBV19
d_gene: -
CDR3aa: ASSTFSSHNVYEQY

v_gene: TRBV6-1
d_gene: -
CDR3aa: ASTEGPWQPQH

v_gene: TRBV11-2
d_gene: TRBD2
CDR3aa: ASSRGLAGGTYNEQF

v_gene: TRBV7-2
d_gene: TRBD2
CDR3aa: ASTRTSGDYEQY

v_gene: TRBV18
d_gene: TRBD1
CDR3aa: ASSPRQGAMETQY